Each of the 4 T cell receptor beta chains below was sequenced from the same sample in a study of T cells after posttransplantation cyclophosphamide. The data were produced by immunoSEQ multiplex PCR, yet TCRdb's version contains in-frame clones alone and is incomplete. The table lists 20,000 to 30,000 clones, with no singletons. The sample comprised PBMCs. These receptor sequences come from a woman aged 45-65 years in good health, CMV-negative, and a related stem cell transplant donor.

In its sample, this clone was seen many times. The V gene is TRBV5-1, the J gene TRBJ2-1, with 11 positions matching TRBD1. The length of the CDR3 is 17 residues. V trimming: 4 bases; J trimming: 5 bases; junction bases outside the gene matches: 11. Per the germline V gene, CDR1 is SGHRS and CDR2 is YFSETQ. CDR3 DNA: TGCGCCAGCAGCCCCCATCGGACAGGGGGCGGGAACAATGAGCAGTTCTTC. It encodes CASSPHRTGGGNNEQFF.

This clone was counted many times. This chain uses TRBV5-1 with TRBJ2-5; a weak D match, TRBD1 (5 bases). Germline lookup yields CDR1 SGHRS and CDR2 YFSETQ. Deletions cut 0 bases from V and 5 bases from J, with 11 bases between. There are 14 residues in the CDR3. The chain's CDR3 is CASSLAQGRETQYF. CDR3 DNA sequence: TGCGCCAGCAGCTTGGCCCAGGGAAGGGAGACCCAGTACTTC.

This clone was counted many times. The chain links TRBV2 to TRBJ2-6; 7 positions match TRBD1. V was clipped by 11 bases and J by 4 bases; unmatched bases: 14. Germline loops: CDR1 SNHLY, CDR2 FYNNEI. The CDR3 is made up of 16 amino acids. This chain's CDR3 is CAGRPGTATGANVLTF. The CDR3 DNA reads as TGTGCCGGACGACCCGGGACAGCAACCGGGGCCAACGTCCTGACTTTC.

In this sample, this clone turned up many times. This sequence joins TRBV28 and TRBJ1-1; a weak D match, TRBD1 (6 bases). V was clipped by 4 bases and J by 4 bases, with 16 bases between them. The CDR3 has 15 residues. The V gene's germline CDR1 is MDHEN and CDR2 SYDVKM. The CDR3 protein is CASSSDAGGRTEAFF. CDR3 DNA sequence: TGTGCCAGCAGTTCGGATGCGGGGGGCCGCACTGAAGCTTTCTTT.